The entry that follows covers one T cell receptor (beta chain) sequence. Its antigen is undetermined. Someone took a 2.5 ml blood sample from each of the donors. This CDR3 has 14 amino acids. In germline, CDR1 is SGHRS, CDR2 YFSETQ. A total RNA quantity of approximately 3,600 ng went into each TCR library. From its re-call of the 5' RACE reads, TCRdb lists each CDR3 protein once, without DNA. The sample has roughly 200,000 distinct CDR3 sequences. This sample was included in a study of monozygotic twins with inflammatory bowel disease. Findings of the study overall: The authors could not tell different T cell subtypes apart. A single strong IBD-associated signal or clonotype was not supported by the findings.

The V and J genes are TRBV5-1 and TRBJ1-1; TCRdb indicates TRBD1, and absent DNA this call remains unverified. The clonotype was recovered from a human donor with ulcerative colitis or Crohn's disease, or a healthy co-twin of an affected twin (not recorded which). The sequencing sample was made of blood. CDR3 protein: CASSITGTNTEAFF.